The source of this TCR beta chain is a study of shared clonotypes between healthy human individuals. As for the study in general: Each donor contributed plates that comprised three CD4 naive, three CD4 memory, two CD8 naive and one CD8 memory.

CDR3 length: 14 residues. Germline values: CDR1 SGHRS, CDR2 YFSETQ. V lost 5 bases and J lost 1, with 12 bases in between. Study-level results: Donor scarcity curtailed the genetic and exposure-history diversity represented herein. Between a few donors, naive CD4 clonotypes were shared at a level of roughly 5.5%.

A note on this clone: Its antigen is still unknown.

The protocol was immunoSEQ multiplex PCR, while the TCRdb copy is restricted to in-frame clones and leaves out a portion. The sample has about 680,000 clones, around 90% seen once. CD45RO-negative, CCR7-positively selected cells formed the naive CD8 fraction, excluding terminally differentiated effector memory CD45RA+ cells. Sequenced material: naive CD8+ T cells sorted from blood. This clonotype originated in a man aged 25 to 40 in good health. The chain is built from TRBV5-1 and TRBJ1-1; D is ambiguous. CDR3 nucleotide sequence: TGCGCCAGCAGTTTCAGCTTGGGGAACACTGAAGCTTTCTTT. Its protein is CASSFSLGNTEAFF.